This entry lists 28 T cell receptor beta chains sequenced from one sample in a study of CD8+ T cells in alopecia areata. The treatment denotes: oral pan-JAK inhibitor, 5-10 mg twice daily. Reverse transcribed after extraction, RNA yielded cDNA as the sequencing template. The data were produced by immunoSEQ multiplex PCR, yet TCRdb's version contains in-frame clones alone and is incomplete. The sample consists of fewer than 250,000 clones, 30% to 40% of them appearing once. The sample in question was CD4+ T cells sorted from blood, obtained around week 30, from a patient treated with tofacitinib. The receptors shown here come from a human donor with alopecia areata.

This clone has a handful of counts. V is TRBV7-9 and J is TRBJ2-6; D gene uncertain. The CDR3 runs 15 residues. The germline gives CDR1 SEHNR, CDR2 FQNEAQ (reference sequence). The V end was cut by 5 bases, the J end by 0 bases, with 8 bases between. The CDR3 sequence is CASSQRSSGANVLTF. The CDR3 DNA reads TGTGCCAGCAGCCAAAGGAGCTCTGGGGCCAACGTCCTGACTTTC.

The chain has TRBV18 and TRBJ2-3; D call uncertain. V lost 8 bases, J lost 0 bases, and 9 bases lay in between. From germline, CDR1 is KGHSH and CDR2 LQKENI. This CDR3 is 13 amino acids long. Here the CDR3 reads CASRERSTDTQYF. In DNA form, the CDR3 reads TGTGCCAGCCGTGAGAGGAGCACAGATACGCAGTATTTT. The variable domain in full, completed from reference TRBV18 and TRBJ2-3, reads NAGVMQNPRHLVRRRGQEARLRCSPMKGHSHVYWYRQLPEEGLKFMVYLQKENIIDESGMPKERFSAEFPKEGPSILRIQQVVRGDSAAYFCASRERSTDTQYFGPGTRLTVL.

For this clone: This may arise from a read error, as a much more abundant clone is one base away. Other DNA sequences in the same sample also yield this CDR3. The V call is TRBV12-5, the J call TRBJ2-1, with 12 positions matching TRBD2. Trimming cost V 6 bases and J 7 bases; bases outside gene matches: 10. CDR3 length: 16 residues. Germline V gene data show CDR1 as LGHNT and CDR2 as FRNRAP. CDR3 bases: TGTGCTAGTGGCCGAGGACTAGCGGGGAATTTTAATGAGCAGTTCTTC. It translates to CASGRGLAGNFNEQFF.

This clone was counted many times. J is TRBJ2-1 and V is TRBV9, with TRBD1 matching 7 bases. This CDR3 is 15 amino acids long. With 1 base clipped from V and 10 bases from J, the junction kept 11 bases outside the gene matches. Germline CDR1 is SGDLS and CDR2 is YYNGEE. CDR3 amino acids: CASSVSGQNDREQFF. The CDR3 DNA is TGTGCCAGCAGCGTATCGGGACAGAACGATAGGGAGCAGTTCTTC.

This clone was recorded a few times. The chain recombines TRBV6-1 with TRBJ2-1; D remains ambiguous. The CDR3 length is 13 residues. The V end lost 2 bases, the J end lost 4 bases, and 6 bases lay between the germline ends. Germline CDR1 and CDR2: MNHNS and SASEGT. In DNA, the CDR3 is TGTGCCAGCAGTGAAACCCATTACAATGAGCAGTTCTTC. Amino acid sequence: CASSETHYNEQFF.

J is TRBJ2-5 and V is TRBV19; tentatively, D is TRBD1 (6 bases). CDR1 is LNHDA and CDR2 is SQIVND in the germline V gene (reference sequence). Trimming left V 5 bases short and J 4 bases short, with 11 bases between. CDR3 length equals 13 residues. This CDR3 reads CASSDTGRETQYF. CDR3 nucleotide sequence: TGTGCCAGTAGTGATACAGGGAGAGAGACCCAGTACTTC.

This clone was observed a handful of times. This rearrangement joins TRBV29-1 to TRBJ1-3; D is unclear. The CDR3 loop spans 14 amino acids. The germline gives CDR1 SQVTM, CDR2 ANQGSEA. The germline V and J ends were trimmed by 4 bases and 4 bases, with 14 bases remaining between them. CDR3: CSVGPRTTGNTIYF. The DNA for the CDR3 is TGCAGCGTTGGGCCCCGTACGACAGGAAACACCATATATTTT.

This clone has ten or more counts. The chain uses TRBV7-9 and TRBJ2-7; 7 nucleotides align to TRBD1. Losses at the gene ends were 5 bases for V and 2 bases for J; bases not matched to a gene: 6. CDR3 length: 14 amino acids. From germline, CDR1 is SEHNR and CDR2 FQNEAQ (reference sequence). CDR3 in DNA: TGTGCCAGCAGCCTAGACAGGGTTCCCTACGAGCAGTACTTC. Its translation: CASSLDRVPYEQYF.

This clone was counted only a few times. The rearrangement links TRBV5-1 to TRBJ1-4; 9 nucleotides align to TRBD1. Germline V gene data show CDR1 as SGHRS and CDR2 as YFSETQ. V trimming: 4 bases; J trimming: 4 bases; junction bases outside the gene matches: 8. The CDR3 sequence is 16 residues long. CDR3 bases: TGCGCCAGCAGCCGGACAGGGGTCCGGAATAATGAAAAACTGTTTTTT. It translates to CASSRTGVRNNEKLFF.

The chain recombines TRBV25-1 with TRBJ1-5, with TRBD1 as a possible D gene (5 bases). V dropped 2 bases and J dropped 3 bases, with 8 bases sitting between them. CDR1 is MGHDK and CDR2 is SYGVNS in the germline V gene. The CDR3 covers 14 residues. CDR3 nucleotides: TGTGCCAGCAGTGAAGCCAGGGTCAATCAGCCCCAGCATTTT. This gives the protein CASSEARVNQPQHF.

This clone was detected only a few times. The J gene is TRBJ2-1, the V gene TRBV5-1; 10 nucleotides match TRBD1. Germline values: CDR1 SGHRS, CDR2 YFSETQ. The CDR3 is 15 residues long. With 2 bases clipped from V and 15 bases from J, the junction kept 14 bases outside the gene matches. CDR3 bases: TGCGCCAGCAGCTTAACCGGGACAGGGGCCCCCGGAGTGTTCTTC. Translation gives CASSLTGTGAPGVFF.

This clone was observed a handful of times. The V and J genes are TRBV5-6 and TRBJ1-1; 7 nucleotides agree with TRBD1. Germline V CDR1 and CDR2: SGHDT, YYEEEE. The junction had 1 base not matched to a gene; V was cut back by 0 bases and J by 5 bases. The CDR3 spans 13 residues. The CDR3 loop is CASSLATGTEAFF. The DNA of the CDR3 is TGTGCCAGCAGCTTGGCGACAGGGACTGAAGCTTTCTTT.

The chain uses TRBV12-5 and TRBJ2-1, with 9 nucleotides matching TRBD1. The J segment lost 9 bases and the V segment lost 1 base, leaving 7 bases of the junction unmatched. Germline CDR1 is LGHNT and CDR2 is FRNRAP. The CDR3 covers 15 residues. The CDR3 reads CASGLATTGGGEQFF. The CDR3, as DNA: TGTGCTAGTGGTTTGGCGACTACAGGGGGCGGTGAGCAGTTCTTC.

The chain links TRBV30 to TRBJ2-3, with TRBD2 as a possible D gene (6 bases). Trimming removed 7 bases from V and 7 bases from J, with 18 bases in between. The CDR3 extends over 13 amino acids. Germline CDR1 reads GTSNPN; CDR2 reads SVGIG (reference sequence). The CDR3 DNA sequence: TGTGCCTTGCAAAGGGGACTCGCCCATACGCAGTATTTT. Protein product: CALQRGLAHTQYF. Drawing the rest from reference TRBV30 and TRBJ2-3, the complete variable domain is SQTIHQWPATLVQPVGSPLSLECTVEGTSNPNLYWYRQAAGRGLQLLFYSVGIGQISSEVPQNLSASRPQDRQFILSSKKLLLSDSGFYLCALQRGLAHTQYFGPGTRLTVL.

In its sample, this clone was seen a few times. V and J are TRBV7-9 and TRBJ1-2; D might be TRBD1 (5 bases). This CDR3 region has 16 residues. CDR1 is SEHNR, CDR2 FQNEAQ, per germline (reference sequence). The V gene lost 5 bases and the J gene lost 1 base, with 17 bases spanning the gap. The CDR3 nucleotides read TGTGCCAGCAGCCACAACGTTATGACAGATAACTATGGCTACACCTTC. This translates into CASSHNVMTDNYGYTF.

This rearrangement joins TRBV4-1 to TRBJ2-3, with TRBD1 identical over 9 bases. The V segment lost 1 base and the J segment 2 bases; nucleotides outside the gene matches: 1. The length of the CDR3 is 15 residues. Germline CDR1 reads MGHRA; CDR2 reads YSYEKL. The CDR3 protein is CASSQGDRDTDTQYF. CDR3 bases: TGCGCCAGCAGCCAAGGGGACAGGGACACAGATACGCAGTATTTT.

This chain joins TRBV4-1 and TRBJ1-1, with a possible D match to TRBD1 (6 bases). Between the trimmed V and J ends, which lost 3 bases and 4 bases, there was a span of 12 bases. The CDR3 loop spans 14 amino acids. Germline V lookup: CDR1 MGHRA, CDR2 YSYEKL. CDR3 loop: CASSQEDSSTEAFF. CDR3 sequence (DNA): TGCGCCAGCAGCCAGGAGGACAGTTCCACTGAAGCTTTCTTT.

V is TRBV6-6 and J is TRBJ1-2; tentative D call: TRBD1 (6 bases). Per germline, CDR1 MNHNY and CDR2 SVGAGI (reference sequence). The CDR3 totals 13 residues. CDR3: CVTTPGGDYGYTF. CDR3 bases: TGTGTCACAACCCCGGGGGGCGACTATGGCTACACCTTC.

The chain couples TRBV19 to TRBJ1-2, with D hard to call. The CDR3 loop spans 14 amino acids. V was clipped by 2 bases and J by 8 bases, with 15 bases between them. Germline V gene data show CDR1 as LNHDA and CDR2 as SQIVND (reference sequence). This CDR3 is CASSIRGGLEGYTF. The CDR3 region has the DNA TGTGCCAGTAGTATACGCGGAGGGTTGGAGGGCTACACCTTC.

Concerning this clone itself: Other DNA sequences in this specimen translate into the identical CDR3. The chain recombines TRBV19 with TRBJ1-2; 7 positions match TRBD1. CDR1 is LNHDA, CDR2 SQIVND, per germline (reference sequence). The junction had 6 bases not matched to a gene; V was cut back by 8 bases and J by 0 bases. The CDR3 runs to 14 residues. The CDR3 region is CASRRDSSNYGYTF. DNA of the CDR3: TGTGCCAGTCGCCGGGACAGCTCTAACTATGGCTACACCTTC.

This clone was counted only a few times. The chain employs TRBV18 and TRBJ2-7; 7 bases are shared with TRBD1. Looked up from germline, CDR1 is KGHSH and CDR2 is LQKENI. V was clipped by 2 bases and J by 3 bases; unmatched bases: 7. This CDR3 has 15 residues. DNA for the CDR3: TGTGCCAGCTCACCAGGCCAGGGGGAAGGCTACGAGCAGTACTTC. It yields the protein CASSPGQGEGYEQYF.

This sequence joins TRBV11-2 and TRBJ1-5, with D possibly being TRBD1 (6 bases). Trimming took 1 base from V and 6 from J, leaving 25 bases between them. The CDR3 is made up of 19 amino acids. CDR1 SGHAT and CDR2 FQNNGV come from the germline V gene. The CDR3 is CASSLGRPRSVRGSQPQHF. Here the CDR3 DNA reads TGTGCCAGCAGCTTAGGCCGGCCCCGTTCGGTGAGGGGGAGTCAGCCCCAGCATTTT. The full variable domain, with the rest looked up from reference TRBV11-2 and TRBJ1-5, is EAGVAQSPRYKIIEKRQSVAFWCNPISGHATLYWYQQILGQGPKLLIQFQNNGVVDDSQLPKDRFSAERLKGVDSTLKIQPAKLEDSAVYLCASSLGRPRSVRGSQPQHFGDGTRLSIL.

The V call is TRBV30, the J call TRBJ2-3, with a weak D call TRBD2 (6 bases). CDR3 length: 15 amino acids. Looked up from germline, CDR1 is GTSNPN and CDR2 is SVGIG (reference sequence). V was clipped by 0 bases and J by 5 bases, with 15 bases between them. The DNA for the CDR3 is TGTGCCTGGAGTGTAATGGGACTCCCGGTAGATACGCAGTATTTT. Residues: CAWSVMGLPVDTQYF. Supplemented by reference TRBV30 and TRBJ2-3, the full variable domain reads SQTIHQWPATLVQPVGSPLSLECTVEGTSNPNLYWYRQAAGRGLQLLFYSVGIGQISSEVPQNLSASRPQDRQFILSSKKLLLSDSGFYLCAWSVMGLPVDTQYFGPGTRLTVL.

The V and J genes are TRBV5-1 and TRBJ2-2, with 7 nucleotides matching TRBD1. Germline lookup yields CDR1 SGHRS and CDR2 YFSETQ. Trimming cost V 4 bases and J 7 bases; bases outside gene matches: 7. The CDR3 has 14 amino acids. The CDR3 coding sequence is TGCGCCAGCAGCGCGGACAGGTGGAGCGGGGAGCTGTTTTTT. Translated, it gives CASSADRWSGELFF.

This clone occurred a few times. The chain links TRBV19 to TRBJ2-7, with a possible D match to TRBD1 (5 bases). Germline values: CDR1 LNHDA, CDR2 SQIVND (reference sequence). Between the trimmed V and J ends, which lost 5 bases and 4 bases, there was a span of 9 bases. This CDR3 comprises 12 residues. The CDR3 bases are TGTGCCAGTAGTGGAGACAGTTACGAGCAGTACTTC. Protein sequence: CASSGDSYEQYF.

The genes are TRBV19 and TRBJ1-1; D is unclear. The CDR3 is 13 amino acids. From germline, CDR1 is LNHDA and CDR2 SQIVND (reference sequence). The V and J ends lost 5 bases and 1 base respectively, with 8 bases between them. The CDR3 DNA reads TGTGCCAGTAGTGTGCGGAGGAACACTGAAGCTTTCTTT. It is translated as CASSVRRNTEAFF.

The chain employs TRBV9 and TRBJ2-3; 10 nucleotides align to TRBD1. The CDR3 totals 16 residues. V lost 2 bases to trimming and J lost 0 bases; unmatched junction nucleotides: 3. CDR1 and CDR2 from the germline V gene are SGDLS and YYNGEE. DNA for the CDR3: TGTGCCAGCAGCGTCCGACAGGGGGCTAGCACAGATACGCAGTATTTT. It encodes CASSVRQGASTDTQYF.

The gene calls are TRBV5-6 and TRBJ2-5; tentative D call: TRBD2 (5 bases). This CDR3 has 14 residues. V was cut by 1 base and J by 4 bases, with 11 bases left in between. Germline V lookup: CDR1 SGHDT, CDR2 YYEEEE. The CDR3 loop is CASSLFASRETQYF. The CDR3 region has the DNA TGTGCCAGCAGCTTGTTTGCTAGCCGAGAGACCCAGTACTTC.